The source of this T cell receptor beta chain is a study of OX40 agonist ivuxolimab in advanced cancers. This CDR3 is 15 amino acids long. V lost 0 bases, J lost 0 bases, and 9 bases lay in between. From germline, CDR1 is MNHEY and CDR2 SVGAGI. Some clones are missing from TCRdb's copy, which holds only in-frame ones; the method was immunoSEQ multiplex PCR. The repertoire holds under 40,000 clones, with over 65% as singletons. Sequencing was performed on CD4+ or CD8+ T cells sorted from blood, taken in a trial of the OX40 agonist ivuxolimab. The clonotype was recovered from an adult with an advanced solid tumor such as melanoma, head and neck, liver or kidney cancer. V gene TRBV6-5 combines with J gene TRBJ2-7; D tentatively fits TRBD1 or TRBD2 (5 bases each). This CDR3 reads CASSYSAGSSYEQYF. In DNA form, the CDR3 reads TGTGCCAGCAGTTACTCGGCAGGGAGCTCCTACGAGCAGTACTTC.